A selection of T cell receptor beta chains follows, all from one sample in a study of siplizumab effects on memory and regulatory T cells. The method was immunoSEQ multiplex PCR; TCRdb's version includes in-frame clones alone and lacks a portion of them. The table records tens of thousands of clones, 95% to 98% of them present only once. Specimen: naive CD4+ T cells sorted from blood. These receptors came from a human donor in good health. Both conserved end residues are part of each CDR3. Each record gives: V gene, clone size, J gene, CDR3 length, D gene, CDR3 protein, CDR3 DNA. The D gene is left open where the match is weak. A row's size may be missing; if present it is once, few, many or a size class.

TRBV27	NA	TRBJ2-7	14	TRBD1	CASRPGQGKYEQYF	TGTGCCAGCAGACCGGGACAGGGTAAGTACGAGCAGTACTTC
TRBV2	NA	TRBJ2-1	13	TRBD2	CASRLAGGQEQFF	TGTGCCAGCAGACTAGCGGGGGGGCAAGAGCAGTTCTTC
TRBV4-2	NA	TRBJ1-1	14	NA	CASSLPGQNTEAFF	TGTGCCAGCAGCTTACCGGGACAGAACACTGAAGCTTTCTTT
TRBV7-7	NA	TRBJ2-5	13	NA	CASSLRLVETQYF	TGTGCTAGCAGCTTAAGACTGGTAGAGACCCAGTACTTC
TRBV14	NA	TRBJ2-3	17	TRBD2	CASSQEALAGGTDTQYF	TGTGCCAGCAGCCAAGAGGCACTAGCGGGGGGCACAGATACGCAGTATTTT
TRBV5-1	NA	TRBJ2-4	14	NA	CASSLGGGENIQYF	TGCGCCAGCAGCTTGGGGGGCGGCGAAAACATTCAGTACTTC
TRBV30	NA	TRBJ2-4	12	TRBD1	CAWSGTGGIQYF	TGTGCCTGGAGCGGGACAGGAGGCATTCAGTACTTC
TRBV5-4	NA	TRBJ2-7	15	TRBD2	CASSLAGTISYEQYF	TGTGCCAGCAGCTTGGCCGGGACTATCTCCTACGAGCAGTACTTC
TRBV10-2	NA	TRBJ1-2	13	NA	CASSLKLSHGYTF	TGCGCCAGCAGTCTTAAATTATCCCATGGCTACACCTTC
TRBV19	NA	TRBJ2-5	15	TRBD1	CASSYIPDRKETQYF	TGTGCCAGTAGTTATATACCGGACAGGAAAGAGACCCAGTACTTC
TRBV19	NA	TRBJ2-3	15	TRBD2	CATHPSGRGADTQYF	TGTGCCACTCACCCTAGCGGGAGGGGGGCAGATACGCAGTATTTT
TRBV4-1	once	TRBJ2-4	19	NA	CASSQDAPPWSLAKNIQYF	TGCGCCAGCAGCCAAGATGCCCCCCCGTGGTCGCTAGCCAAAAACATTCAGTACTTC
TRBV6-1	NA	TRBJ2-7	15	NA	CASSWGAGSGDEQYF	TGTGCCAGCAGCTGGGGGGCAGGCAGTGGAGACGAGCAGTACTTC
TRBV7-9	once	TRBJ1-6	15	NA	CASSFTEQGNSPLHF	TGTGCCAGCAGCTTTACCGAACAGGGAAATTCACCCCTCCACTTT
TRBV19	NA	TRBJ2-7	15	TRBD2	CASSKTSGGSYEQYF	TGTGCCAGTAGTAAAACTAGCGGGGGTTCCTACGAGCAGTACTTC
TRBV7-8	NA	TRBJ2-3	16	NA	CASSLHRVRDSDTQYF	TGTGCCAGCAGCCTTCACAGGGTTCGCGACTCAGATACGCAGTATTTT